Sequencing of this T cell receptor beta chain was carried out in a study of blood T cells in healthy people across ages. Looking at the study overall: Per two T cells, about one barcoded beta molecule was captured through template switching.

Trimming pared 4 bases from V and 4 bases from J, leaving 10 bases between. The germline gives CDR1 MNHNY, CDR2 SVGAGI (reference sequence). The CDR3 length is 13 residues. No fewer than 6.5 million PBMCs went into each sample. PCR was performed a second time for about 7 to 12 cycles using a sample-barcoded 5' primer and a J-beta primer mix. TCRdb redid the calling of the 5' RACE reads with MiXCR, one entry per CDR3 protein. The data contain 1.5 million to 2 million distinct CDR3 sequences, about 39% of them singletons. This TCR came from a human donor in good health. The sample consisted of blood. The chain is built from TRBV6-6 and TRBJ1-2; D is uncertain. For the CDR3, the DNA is TGTGCCAGCAGTTTTATGGGTTCCTATGGCTACACCTTC. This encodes CASSFMGSYGYTF.